Below, 25 T cell receptor beta chains from the same sample are listed, as sequenced in a study of T cells in Graves' hyperthyroidism and ophthalmopathy. TCR beta CDR3 regions were amplified from RNA transcripts. HTBI primers were the set used in a first-round RT-PCR of the TCR CDR3. TCRdb fed the multiplex PCR reads into MiXCR, producing one record per CDR3 protein. The sample consists of fewer than 700,000 distinct CDR3 sequences, roughly 17% of them appearing once. Sequenced sample: blood. Receptor source: a woman younger than 45 with Graves' hyperthyroidism.

This clonotype was recorded a few times. The genes are TRBV4-2 and TRBJ2-2, with D uncertain. Germline CDR1 LGHNA, CDR2 YNFKEQ. CDR3 length equals 17 residues. The V gene lost 1 base and the J gene lost 2 bases, with 14 bases spanning the gap. The CDR3 sequence is CASSQVAGTANTGELFF. DNA for the CDR3: TGTGCCAGCAGCCAAGTAGCAGGAACGGCCAACACCGGGGAGCTGTTTTTT.

In the case of this clonotype: One end of the junction fails to match germline, which may point to a read error. The chain recombines TRBV7-3 with TRBJ1-1; no clear D gene. CDR1 and CDR2 (germline): SGHTA, FQGTGA. The CDR3 contains 14 residues. The CDR3 spells CASGLSGRNTEAFF. CDR3 in DNA: TGTGCCAGCGGCTTATCTGGCAGGAACACTGAAGCTTTCTTT.

The table lists this clonotype with many counts. This rearrangement joins TRBV13 to TRBJ2-7, with D perhaps being TRBD1 or TRBD2 (5 bases each). This CDR3 has 16 amino acids. V lost 0 bases to trimming and J lost 7 bases, with 19 bases between them. Per the germline V gene, CDR1 is PRHDT and CDR2 is FYEKMQ (reference sequence). The CDR3 DNA is TGTGCCAGCAGCTTAGGCCTAGGGACGGCGGTTAGTGAGCAGTACTTC. This codes for CASSLGLGTAVSEQYF.

The table lists this clonotype with many counts. J is TRBJ2-1 and V is TRBV30; possibly TRBD2 for D (5 bases). There are 12 residues in the CDR3. V lost 6 bases and J lost 7, with 13 bases in between. Germline CDR1 is GTSNPN and CDR2 is SVGIG (reference sequence). The CDR3 DNA reads TGTGCCTGTGTAGAGTCGGGGAATGAGCAGTTCTTC. Protein sequence: CACVESGNEQFF.

This clonotype appeared many times. The rearrangement links TRBV29-1 to TRBJ2-7; D gene uncertain. Trimming removed 6 bases from V and 7 bases from J, with 16 bases in between. Germline V gene lookup returns CDR1 SQVTM and CDR2 ANQGSEA. The CDR3 covers 12 residues. CDR3 sequence (DNA): TGCAGCGTCGTGGCGGCTCTGGGGGAGCAGTACTTC. It translates to CSVVAALGEQYF.

The chain couples TRBV20-1 to TRBJ2-5; no reliable D call. V lost 0 bases and J lost 2, with 16 bases in between. The germline gives CDR1 DFQATT, CDR2 SNEGSKA (reference sequence). CDR3 size: 16 residues. The CDR3 is CSARDFRPALQETQYF. DNA of the CDR3: TGCAGTGCTAGAGATTTCAGGCCAGCCTTACAAGAGACCCAGTACTTC.

The chain recombines TRBV2 with TRBJ2-7, with D possibly matching TRBD1 (6 bases). There are 13 residues in the CDR3. The germline V and J ends were trimmed by 9 bases and 3 bases, with 15 bases remaining between them. Germline values: CDR1 SNHLY, CDR2 FYNNEI. The CDR3 DNA sequence: TGTGCCAGTAGCCGGGACAATGACTACGAGCAGTACTTC. Translated, it gives CASSRDNDYEQYF.

The CDR3 coding sequence is TGTGCCAGCAGCTGGGGACTAGCGGGATCCAACGGGGAGCTGTTTTTT. As protein: CASSWGLAGSNGELFF. The V gene is TRBV13, the J gene TRBJ2-2; TRBD2 matches at 13 bases. This CDR3 has 16 residues. V lost 4 bases, J lost 7 bases, and 6 bases stayed unmatched. The germline gives CDR1 PRHDT, CDR2 FYEKMQ (reference sequence). The variable domain in full, completed from reference TRBV13 and TRBJ2-2, reads AAGVIQSPRHLIKEKRETATLKCYPIPRHDTVYWYQQGPGQDPQFLISFYEKMQSDKGSIPDRFSAQQFSDYHSELNMSSLELGDSALYFCASSWGLAGSNGELFFGEGSRLTVL.

This clonotype turned up a few times. The chain joins TRBV3-1 to TRBJ2-3, with 14 bases lining up with TRBD2. Per germline, CDR1 LGHDT and CDR2 YNNKEL (reference sequence). This CDR3 is built from 16 residues. The J segment lost 1 base and the V segment lost 4 bases, leaving 1 base of the junction unmatched. CDR3 sequence reads: CASSRLAGGRTDTQYF. Here the CDR3 DNA reads TGTGCCAGCAGCCGACTAGCGGGAGGGCGCACAGATACGCAGTATTTT.

This clonotype has just a few counts. The gene calls are TRBV5-5 and TRBJ1-2; TRBD1 is a possible D gene (5 bases). V shed 5 bases and J shed 0 bases, with 14 bases lying between them. This CDR3 has 15 residues. Per the germline V gene, CDR1 is SGHKS and CDR2 is YYEKEE (reference sequence). The chain's CDR3 is CASSLGVGANYGYTF. Here the CDR3 DNA reads TGTGCCAGCAGTCTAGGGGTTGGCGCTAACTATGGCTACACCTTC.

In this sample, this clonotype turned up many times. The rearrangement joins TRBV12-3 or TRBV12-4 to TRBJ1-2; no clear D gene. V gave up 5 bases and J gave up 8 bases, with 18 bases separating them. The CDR3 runs to 14 residues. CDR3 loop: CASSDGRFRPGYTF. CDR3 sequence (DNA): TGTGCCAGCAGTGACGGGAGGTTTCGCCCCGGCTACACCTTC.

This clonotype was picked up many times. The chain combines TRBV20-1 with TRBJ2-3; TRBD2 matches 11 bases. The ends lost 5 bases at V and 5 bases at J; junction bases unmatched: 9. The V gene's germline CDR1 is DFQATT and CDR2 SNEGSKA (reference sequence). CDR3 length equals 15 residues. The CDR3 DNA follows: TGCAGTGCTGCCGGGACTAGCGGCCAGGAAGATACGCAGTATTTT. This codes for CSAAGTSGQEDTQYF.

This clonotype was detected ten times or more. For the CDR3, the DNA is TGTGCCAGCAGTCTAAGGACAGATTTAGCCTACGAGCAGTACTTC. As protein: CASSLRTDLAYEQYF. This chain uses TRBV12-3 or TRBV12-4 with TRBJ2-7, with D perhaps TRBD1 (6 bases). The CDR3 spans 15 residues. The V end lost 5 bases, the J end lost 2 bases, and 16 bases lay between the germline ends.

A note on this clonotype: An end of the junction differs from the germline gene, which may be a read error. The chain couples TRBV28 to TRBJ2-1; D is uncertain. From germline, CDR1 is MDHEN and CDR2 SYDVKM. The CDR3 spans 15 residues. CDR3 nucleotides: TGTGCCAGCAGTCCACCCCGCAGCTCCTACAATGAGCAGTCCTTC. It translates to CASSPPRSSYNEQSF.

This clonotype was counted at least ten times. In DNA form, the CDR3 reads TGTGCCAGCAGTGAACCAGGGACGAGCGAAAAACTGTTTTTT. Its translation: CASSEPGTSEKLFF. The gene calls are TRBV2 and TRBJ1-4, with D possibly TRBD1 on 5 matching bases. Per the germline V gene, CDR1 is SNHLY and CDR2 is FYNNEI. Deletions cut 2 bases from V and 8 bases from J, with 12 bases between. The CDR3 is made up of 14 amino acids.

A few counts support this clonotype. The V call is TRBV28, the J call TRBJ1-2; no firm D call. Germline V lookup: CDR1 MDHEN, CDR2 SYDVKM. The CDR3 has 16 amino acids. The ends were cut back, 5 bases at V and 3 bases at J, with 19 bases in the middle. The CDR3, as DNA: TGTGCCAGCAGTCCGGACCTTCTCCCGCGCCACTATGGCTACACCTTC. Its translation: CASSPDLLPRHYGYTF.

The V gene is TRBV7-2, the J gene TRBJ2-7; D may correspond to TRBD1 or TRBD2 (5 bases each). Trimming cost V 6 bases and J 0 bases, with 15 bases left between them. This CDR3 is 15 amino acids long. Germline assignment: CDR1 SGHTA and CDR2 FQGNSA. CDR3 protein: CASSSSGTTSYEQYF. The CDR3 coding sequence is TGTGCCAGCAGTTCCTCGGGGACCACCTCCTACGAGCAGTACTTC. Using reference TRBV7-2 and TRBJ2-7 for the parts outside the CDR3, the full variable domain is GAGVSQSPSNKVTEKGKDVELRCDPISGHTALYWYRQSLGQGLEFLIYFQGNSAPDKSGLPSDRFSAERTGGSVSTLTIQRTQQEDSAVYLCASSSSGTTSYEQYFGPGTRLTVT.

The sample holds many counts of this clonotype. The gene calls are TRBV28 and TRBJ1-1, with TRBD1 matching over 8 bases. Germline V CDR1 and CDR2: MDHEN, SYDVKM. The CDR3 is 14 residues long. V trimming: 8 bases; J trimming: 3 bases; junction bases outside the gene matches: 8. The CDR3 DNA is TGTGCCAGCGTACTACGACAGGGGTACACTGAAGCTTTCTTT. Its protein product is CASVLRQGYTEAFF.

Many counts were recorded for this clonotype. V gene TRBV12-3 or TRBV12-4 combines with J gene TRBJ1-5, with TRBD1 matching 9 bases. Trimming at V came to 6 bases and at J to 2 bases, leaving 11 bases not matched to a gene. The CDR3 is 17 residues long. The CDR3 protein is CASSRTGTGMGNQPQHF. CDR3 bases: TGTGCCAGCAGCCGGACTGGGACAGGGATGGGCAATCAGCCCCAGCATTTT.

This clonotype has ten or more counts. The genes are TRBV2 and TRBJ2-5, with D perhaps matching TRBD2 (6 bases). Germline CDR1 is SNHLY and CDR2 is FYNNEI. V shed 0 bases and J shed 4 bases, with 9 bases lying between them. The length of the CDR3 is 14 residues. The CDR3 is CASSEATSPETQYF. The CDR3 region has the DNA TGTGCCAGCAGTGAAGCGACTAGTCCAGAGACCCAGTACTTC.

This clonotype was counted ten times or more. The gene calls are TRBV6-1 and TRBJ2-3; 15 bases agree with TRBD2. The V segment lost 8 bases and the J segment 1 base; nucleotides outside the gene matches: 7. Germline V CDR1 and CDR2: MNHNS, SASEGT. The CDR3 runs to 17 residues. The CDR3 spells CASGLAGGPSGTDTQYF. The CDR3 region has the DNA TGTGCCAGCGGACTAGCGGGAGGGCCTAGTGGCACAGATACGCAGTATTTT.

This clonotype appeared many times. V is TRBV7-2 and J is TRBJ2-7, with TRBD1 matching 10 bases. CDR1 and CDR2 (germline): SGHTA, FQGNSA. The CDR3 sequence is 16 residues long. V dropped 1 base and J dropped 5; count of bases not matched to a gene: 8. The CDR3 coding sequence is TGTGCCAGCAGCTTAGTCGGGACAGGGGATCTGCACGAGCAGTACTTC. Its protein product is CASSLVGTGDLHEQYF. Combining the CDR3 with reference TRBV7-2 and TRBJ2-7 gives the whole variable domain GAGVSQSPSNKVTEKGKDVELRCDPISGHTALYWYRQSLGQGLEFLIYFQGNSAPDKSGLPSDRFSAERTGGSVSTLTIQRTQQEDSAVYLCASSLVGTGDLHEQYFGPGTRLTVT.

This clonotype occurred many times. The gene calls are TRBV5-6 and TRBJ2-3, with D maybe TRBD1 (5 bases). Looked up from germline, CDR1 is SGHDT and CDR2 is YYEEEE. V was shortened by 3 bases and J by 0 bases, with 11 bases between the two germline ends. The CDR3 loop spans 15 amino acids. This chain's CDR3 is CASSSDTRSTDTQYF. Here the CDR3 DNA reads TGTGCCAGCAGCTCGGACACTCGAAGCACAGATACGCAGTATTTT.

This clonotype was detected ten times or more. The chain has TRBV7-9 and TRBJ2-7, with 9 positions matching TRBD1. V lost 5 bases, J lost 2 bases, and 4 bases stayed unmatched. Per germline, CDR1 SEHNR and CDR2 FQNEAQ (reference sequence). The CDR3 runs to 14 residues. This chain's CDR3 is CASSIGTGPYEQYF. In nucleotides, the CDR3 is TGTGCCAGCAGCATCGGGACAGGGCCCTACGAGCAGTACTTC.

This clonotype was seen ten or more times. The chain uses TRBV20-1 and TRBJ2-2; 8 nucleotides line up with TRBD2. V shed 0 bases and J 7 bases; nucleotides not matched to a gene: 10. In germline, CDR1 is DFQATT, CDR2 SNEGSKA (reference sequence). The CDR3 consists of 16 residues. This CDR3 reads CSARDYREGQGGELFF. The CDR3 DNA is TGCAGTGCTAGAGATTACCGGGAGGGCCAGGGCGGGGAGCTGTTTTTT.